Listed below are T cell receptor beta chains from one sample, sequenced in a study of beta chain features in type 1 diabetes. Assay used: immunoSEQ multiplex PCR; TCRdb lists only in-frame clones, some missing. The sample has more than 250,000 clones, roughly an eighth seen once; the top ten hold 0.017%. Sequenced input: naive CD4+ T cells from blood. Every receptor here comes from a man aged 25-40 years with type 1 diabetes. CDR3s include the opening cysteine and the closing phenylalanine or tryptophan. Each record gives: CDR3 protein, CDR3 DNA, J gene, V gene, clone size, D gene. The D gene is left open where the match is weak. Part of the rows lack a size; the others show once, few, many or a class for expanded clones.

cdr3_aa: CASRAGGGWEQYF
cdr3_nt: TGTGCCAGCAGGGCGGGAGGAGGCTGGGAGCAGTACTTC
j_call: TRBJ2-7
v_call: TRBV6-1
clone_size: -
d_call: TRBD2

cdr3_aa: CASSRTGVAGELFF
cdr3_nt: TGTGCCAGCAGTCGGACAGGGGTTGCCGGGGAGCTGTTTTTT
j_call: TRBJ2-2
v_call: TRBV7-9
clone_size: -
d_call: TRBD1

cdr3_aa: CASSFDRGLAEAFF
cdr3_nt: TGTGCCAGCAGTTTTGACAGGGGGCTGGCTGAAGCTTTCTTT
j_call: TRBJ1-1
v_call: TRBV27
clone_size: few
d_call: TRBD1

cdr3_aa: CSVESTGAAEQYF
cdr3_nt: TGCAGCGTTGAGTCGACAGGGGCAGCCGAGCAGTACTTC
j_call: TRBJ2-7
v_call: TRBV29-1
clone_size: -
d_call: TRBD1

cdr3_aa: CASSVDPGHSYEQYF
cdr3_nt: TGTGCCAGCAGCGTAGACCCAGGGCACTCCTACGAGCAGTACTTC
j_call: TRBJ2-7
v_call: TRBV9
clone_size: -
d_call: -

cdr3_aa: CASSDRSRNEQYF
cdr3_nt: TGCGCCAGCAGCGACAGGAGTAGGAACGAGCAGTACTTC
j_call: TRBJ2-7
v_call: TRBV5-1
clone_size: few
d_call: -

cdr3_aa: CASDRVLNTGELFF
cdr3_nt: TGTGCCAGCGACAGGGTCTTGAACACCGGGGAGCTGTTTTTT
j_call: TRBJ2-2
v_call: TRBV25-1
clone_size: few
d_call: TRBD1

cdr3_aa: CSVVAGGRPNTGELFF
cdr3_nt: TGCAGCGTCGTTGCGGGGGGCAGACCGAACACCGGGGAGCTGTTTTTT
j_call: TRBJ2-2
v_call: TRBV29-1
clone_size: few
d_call: TRBD2

cdr3_aa: CAISEITGLQEQFF
cdr3_nt: TGTGCCATCAGTGAGATAACAGGGCTTCAAGAGCAGTTCTTC
j_call: TRBJ2-1
v_call: TRBV10-3
clone_size: -
d_call: -

cdr3_aa: CASSRQQGARYTEAFF
cdr3_nt: TGTGCCAGCAGCAGGCAACAGGGGGCAAGGTACACTGAAGCTTTCTTT
j_call: TRBJ1-1
v_call: TRBV7-3
clone_size: -
d_call: TRBD1

cdr3_aa: CASTQGKNYGYTF
cdr3_nt: TGTGCCAGCACCCAGGGGAAAAACTATGGCTACACCTTC
j_call: TRBJ1-2
v_call: TRBV28
clone_size: -
d_call: -

cdr3_aa: CAISRAGSYEQYF
cdr3_nt: TGTGCCATCAGCCGAGCGGGATCCTACGAGCAGTACTTC
j_call: TRBJ2-7
v_call: TRBV10-3
clone_size: few
d_call: TRBD2

cdr3_aa: CASRRTPGTGNWAFF
cdr3_nt: TGTGCCAGCAGACGTACCCCCGGGACAGGGAATTGGGCTTTCTTT
j_call: TRBJ1-1
v_call: TRBV6-5
clone_size: -
d_call: TRBD1

cdr3_aa: CASSLRSWTHNQPQHF
cdr3_nt: TGTGCCAGCAGTTTACGGTCATGGACACACAATCAGCCCCAGCATTTT
j_call: TRBJ1-5
v_call: TRBV28
clone_size: -
d_call: -

cdr3_aa: CASSPGGGGRVIEQFF
cdr3_nt: TGCGCCAGCAGCCCCGGGGGGGGCGGGAGAGTGATTGAGCAGTTCTTC
j_call: TRBJ2-1
v_call: TRBV5-1
clone_size: few
d_call: TRBD2

cdr3_aa: CASRAGAQENTEAFF
cdr3_nt: TGTGCCAGCAGGGCTGGAGCTCAAGAGAACACTGAAGCTTTCTTT
j_call: TRBJ1-1
v_call: TRBV7-9
clone_size: -
d_call: -

cdr3_aa: CASKTGGYIQYF
cdr3_nt: TGTGCCAGCAAGACAGGGGGGTACATTCAGTACTTC
j_call: TRBJ2-4
v_call: TRBV28
clone_size: -
d_call: TRBD1

cdr3_aa: CASSLLSGGNTEAFF
cdr3_nt: TGTGCCAGCAGTTTACTTTCAGGGGGGAACACTGAAGCTTTCTTT
j_call: TRBJ1-1
v_call: TRBV28
clone_size: -
d_call: TRBD1

cdr3_aa: CASSGHYTDTQYF
cdr3_nt: TGTGCCAGCAGTGGGCATTACACAGATACGCAGTATTTT
j_call: TRBJ2-3
v_call: TRBV6-1
clone_size: -
d_call: -

cdr3_aa: CASRPGDQPQHF
cdr3_nt: TGTGCCAGCCGACCAGGGGATCAGCCCCAGCATTTT
j_call: TRBJ1-5
v_call: TRBV28
clone_size: -
d_call: -